The next 12 T cell receptor beta chains were all read from a single sample in a study of patients and donors after allogeneic stem cell transplantation. One entry per CDR3 protein results from TCRdb running MiXCR on the RT-PCR reads. The data show about 110,000 distinct CDR3 sequences, around 36% seen once. The sample consisted of blood, either unsorted or a sorted T cell fraction (not recorded which). The receptors were sampled from a human donor who was either an allogeneic HSCT recipient or a stem cell or donor lymphocyte infusion donor (not recorded which). It is not recorded whose cells these are; they may come from a transplant donor.

The table lists this clonotype with a few counts. V and J are TRBV12-3 or TRBV12-4 and TRBJ2-7; the D gene is possibly TRBD2 (6 bases). Trimming shortened V by 3 bases and J by 0 bases, and 15 bases separated the two germline ends. This CDR3 comprises 16 residues. As DNA, the CDR3 is TGTGCCAGCAGTTTTCGGCTAGCGCAAAACTCCTACGAGCAGTACTTC. This gives the protein CASSFRLAQNSYEQYF.

This clonotype was observed a few times. CDR3 loop: CASSLDSTFYGYTF. The CDR3 nucleotides read TGTGCCAGCAGCTTAGATTCAACTTTCTATGGCTACACCTTC. This chain joins TRBV11-3 and TRBJ1-2; D remains unclear. Between the trimmed V and J ends, which lost 0 bases and 4 bases, there was a span of 9 bases. Germline CDR1 SGHNT, CDR2 YENEEA. The CDR3 contains 14 residues.

This chain uses TRBV4-2 with TRBJ2-1; no definite D call. V gave up 0 bases and J gave up 7 bases, with 4 bases separating them. From germline, CDR1 is LGHNA and CDR2 YNFKEQ. This CDR3 has 12 amino acids. The CDR3 protein is CASSQDWNEQFF. For the CDR3, the DNA is TGTGCCAGCAGCCAAGATTGGAATGAGCAGTTCTTC.

This clonotype was found a few times. V is TRBV7-9 and J is TRBJ1-4; D gene ambiguous. V lost 1 base, J lost 8 bases, and 2 bases lay in between. Germline CDR1 reads SEHNR; CDR2 reads FQNEAQ (reference sequence). This CDR3 contains 11 residues. This CDR3 reads CASSLVEKLFF. The CDR3 DNA reads as TGTGCCAGCAGCTTAGTAGAAAAACTGTTTTTT.

This sequence joins TRBV29-1 and TRBJ2-7, with a possible D match to TRBD1 (6 bases). CDR1 and CDR2 from the germline V gene are SQVTM and ANQGSEA. The CDR3 is 12 residues long. Trimming removed 2 bases from V and 6 bases from J, with 11 bases in between. The CDR3 here is CSVESTGTEQYF. The DNA of the CDR3 is TGCAGCGTTGAATCAACAGGGACCGAGCAGTACTTC.

This rearrangement joins TRBV30 to TRBJ2-1; D is unclear. Germline values: CDR1 GTSNPN, CDR2 SVGIG (reference sequence). V was trimmed by 5 bases and J by 5 bases, leaving 7 bases between them. This CDR3 region has 11 residues. The CDR3, as DNA: TGTGCCTGGGGACCCAACAATGAGCAGTTCTTC. Its translation is CAWGPNNEQFF. Together with reference TRBV30 and TRBJ2-1, the CDR3 gives the full variable domain: SQTIHQWPATLVQPVGSPLSLECTVEGTSNPNLYWYRQAAGRGLQLLFYSVGIGQISSEVPQNLSASRPQDRQFILSSKKLLLSDSGFYLCAWGPNNEQFFGPGTRLTVL.

The J gene is TRBJ1-1, the V gene TRBV6-5, with D uncertain. There are 14 residues in the CDR3. V shed 7 bases and J shed 4 bases, with 16 bases lying between them. Per the germline V gene, CDR1 is MNHEY and CDR2 is SVGAGI. In nucleotides, the CDR3 is TGTGCCAGCACCAAGGGCCGGTGGAGCACTGAAGCTTTCTTT. It yields the protein CASTKGRWSTEAFF.

This chain uses TRBV7-2 with TRBJ2-1; the match to TRBD2 covers 7 bases. This CDR3 is 15 amino acids long. V was clipped by 2 bases and J by 10 bases; unmatched bases: 11. CDR1 is SGHTA, CDR2 FQGNSA, per germline. Here the CDR3 reads CASSLQRGWEYEQFF. The CDR3 DNA is TGTGCCAGCAGCTTACAGCGGGGATGGGAATACGAGCAGTTCTTC.

This clonotype has only one observation. The rearrangement uses TRBV12-5 and TRBJ1-5; a possible D gene is TRBD1 (5 bases). The CDR3 spans 14 residues. The germline CDR1 and CDR2 sequences are LGHNT and FRNRAP. Trimming pared 3 bases from V and 7 bases from J, leaving 13 bases between. CDR3 nucleotide sequence: TGTGCTAGTGGTTTCGGGGGGTCGCGGCAGCCCCAGCATTTT. Residues: CASGFGGSRQPQHF.

In its sample, this clonotype was seen a few times. The chain is built from TRBV5-1 and TRBJ2-1; 7 bases map to TRBD2. This CDR3 contains 13 residues. Per the germline V gene, CDR1 is SGHRS and CDR2 is YFSETQ. V gave up 4 bases and J gave up 9 bases; unmatched junction bases: 7. The CDR3 DNA reads as TGCGCCAGCAGCCTTCGACTAGCCAGTGAGCAGTTCTTC. Translating it yields CASSLRLASEQFF.

The chain recombines TRBV20-1 with TRBJ2-7; the D is unclear. From germline, CDR1 is DFQATT and CDR2 SNEGSKA (reference sequence). V was trimmed by 3 bases and J by 3 bases, leaving 15 bases between them. The length of the CDR3 is 14 residues. The CDR3 DNA reads TGCAGTGCTAGCCCCCTTGACCGATACTACGAGCAGTACTTC. Residues: CSASPLDRYYEQYF.

The rearrangement joins TRBV7-2 to TRBJ1-4, with D tentatively TRBD1 (6 bases). The V and J ends lost 8 bases and 7 bases respectively, with 17 bases between them. CDR3 size: 14 residues. Germline assignment: CDR1 SGHTA and CDR2 FQGNSA. The CDR3 DNA is TGTGCCAGCCAAAGGGGGAACTCGGGTGAAAAACTGTTTTTT. Amino acids: CASQRGNSGEKLFF.